The clone carrying this T cell receptor (beta chain) was seen a single time. In the authors' methods: Cell counts per sample came from amplifying reference gene primers. Using immunoSEQ multiplex PCR, the repertoire was profiled, and TCRdb retains in-frame clones only, with some absent. That table supplies the V and J calls and clone size; D and trimming were determined from the DNA. The data contain about 150,000 clones, roughly 80% of them seen just once; the ten biggest clones take up under 0.75%. The data stem from a study of blood T cell repertoires in COVID-19. About the research overall: The origin of the acute and convalescent COVID-19 samples was the United States, Italy and Spain. T cells, B-cell-depleted T cells, or PBMCs supplied cDNA or gDNA.

The TCR comes from a man aged 60-69 years with acute or convalescent COVID-19. Material: peripheral blood.

CDR3: CASSDSSTDTQYF. The CDR3 DNA follows: TGCGCCAGCAGCGACTCGAGCACAGATACGCAGTATTTT. The rearrangement uses TRBV4-3 and TRBJ2-3, with D unresolved. This CDR3 comprises 13 residues. V lost 5 bases and J 0 bases, leaving 6 bases between the germline ends. Germline assignment: CDR1 LGHNA and CDR2 YSLEER.